Listed below are T cell receptor beta chains from one sample, sequenced in a study of blood T cells in healthy people across ages. TCRdb reanalysed the 5' RACE reads using MiXCR and keeps one entry per CDR3 protein. The table has 500,000 to 700,000 distinct CDR3 sequences, about 30% seen once. The sample taken for sequencing was blood. These receptors originate from a woman older than 75 in good health. CDR3s include the opening cysteine and the closing phenylalanine or tryptophan. D genes are given only for firm matches. Clone size is not always given. Where it is, it says once, few, many or a class for expanded clones.

abundance	j_gene	d_gene	v_gene	CDR3aa	CDR3nt
NA	TRBJ2-2	NA	TRBV3-1	CASSQDRAGANTGELFF	TGTGCCAGCAGCCAAGACAGGGCAGGGGCGAACACCGGGGAGCTGTTTTTT
many	TRBJ1-2	TRBD1	TRBV20-1	CSAADRGDYGYTF	TGCAGTGCTGCCGACAGGGGAGACTATGGCTACACCTTC
many	TRBJ2-5	NA	TRBV24-1	CATSDPRPQETQYF	TGTGCCACCAGTGACCCCCGCCCTCAAGAGACCCAGTACTTC
many	TRBJ1-1	NA	TRBV7-8	CASSFGLNTEAFF	TGTGCCAGCAGCTTTGGGCTGAACACTGAAGCTTTCTTT
many	TRBJ1-1	NA	TRBV15	CATSRGGGHTEAFF	TGTGCCACCAGCAGAGGGGGAGGTCACACTGAAGCTTTCTTT
few	TRBJ1-5	NA	TRBV5-6	CASSLRGRGNQPQHF	TGTGCCAGCAGCTTGAGAGGGAGAGGCAATCAGCCCCAGCATTTT
NA	TRBJ2-3	NA	TRBV7-2	CASSPKKLTDTQYF	TGTGCCAGCAGCCCCAAAAAGCTAACAGATACGCAGTATTTT
many	TRBJ2-1	TRBD2	TRBV7-3	CASRRTSTINEQFF	TGTGCCAGCAGGAGGACTAGCACGATCAATGAGCAGTTCTTC
few	TRBJ2-3	NA	TRBV11-2	CASSLSLTDTDTQYF	TGTGCCAGCAGCTTATCGCTAACGGACACAGATACGCAGTATTTT
NA	TRBJ1-4	NA	TRBV30	CAWSSGATNEKRFF	TGTGCCTGGAGTTCCGGAGCAACTAATGAAAAACGGTTTTTT
many	TRBJ1-2	NA	TRBV5-1	CASSLGPLNYGYTF	TGCGCCAGCAGCTTGGGGCCATTAAACTATGGCTACACCTTC
NA	TRBJ2-7	NA	TRBV5-1	CASSVGLYEQYF	TGCGCCAGCAGCGTGGGTCTCTACGAGCAGTACTTC
once	TRBJ2-1	NA	TRBV5-1	CASSLGQSYEQFF	TGCGCCAGCAGCTTGGGACAGTCCTACGAGCAGTTCTTC
NA	TRBJ2-7	NA	TRBV9	CASSADRNPYEQYF	TGTGCCAGCAGCGCAGACCGGAATCCCTACGAGCAATACTTC
NA	TRBJ2-3	NA	TRBV9	CASSVAYQANTQYF	TGTGCCAGCAGCGTAGCTTATCAGGCAAATACGCAGTATTTT
NA	TRBJ1-2	NA	TRBV9	CASSVKGGLRDGYTF	TGTGCCAGCAGCGTAAAAGGGGGACTGCGCGATGGCTACACCTTC
NA	TRBJ2-5	TRBD2	TRBV28	CASSSGLAGRGETQYF	TGTGCCAGCAGTTCCGGGCTAGCGGGGCGGGGAGAGACCCAGTACTTC
many	TRBJ2-5	NA	TRBV30	CARGGARETQYF	TGTGCGAGGGGGGGGGCGCGGGAGACCCAGTACTTC
NA	TRBJ2-1	NA	TRBV15	CATSRDPVTGGNNEQFF	TGTGCCACCAGCAGAGATCCGGTAACGGGGGGCAACAATGAGCAGTTCTTC
few	TRBJ1-4	NA	TRBV27	CASRFSRAEKLFF	TGTGCCAGCAGATTCTCCCGGGCTGAAAAACTGTTTTTT
NA	TRBJ2-3	NA	TRBV20-1	CSATSTGTDTQYF	TGCAGTGCCACCAGTACAGGGACAGATACGCAGTATTTT
few	TRBJ2-3	TRBD1	TRBV24-1	CATSDAGGATDTQYF	TGTGCCACCAGTGATGCAGGGGGCGCGACAGATACGCAGTATTTT
many	TRBJ2-5	TRBD1	TRBV11-2	CASSPRGTVQETQYF	TGTGCCAGCAGCCCCAGGGGGACAGTACAAGAGACCCAGTACTTC
few	TRBJ2-1	TRBD2	TRBV27	CASSLRLAGGLYNEQFF	TGTGCCAGCAGTTTAAGGCTAGCGGGGGGGCTCTACAATGAGCAGTTCTTC
NA	TRBJ2-3	TRBD2	TRBV4-2	CASSQSSGGGQVDTQYF	TGTGCCAGCAGCCAAAGTAGCGGCGGGGGGCAGGTAGATACGCAGTATTTT
NA	TRBJ1-2	TRBD1	TRBV27	CASSHNDRDYGYTF	TGTGCCAGCAGTCATAATGACAGGGACTATGGCTACACCTTC
NA	TRBJ1-2	TRBD1	TRBV30	CAWSQGDYGYTF	TGTGCCTGGAGTCAGGGGGACTATGGCTACACCTTC
many	TRBJ2-4	NA	TRBV2	CASSGGNTPNIQYF	TGTGCCAGCAGTGGGGGTAATACCCCGAACATTCAGTACTTC